This passage covers 32 T cell receptor beta chains from one sample sequenced in a study of OX40 agonist ivuxolimab in advanced cancers. Libraries were prepared by immunoSEQ multiplex PCR; TCRdb keeps only in-frame clonotypes and omits some of them. Among just over 14,000 clones listed, just under 75% were seen once. The sample here was CD4+ or CD8+ T cells sorted from blood, taken in a trial of the OX40 agonist ivuxolimab. The origin of the receptors is an adult with an advanced solid tumor such as melanoma, head and neck, liver or kidney cancer.

This chain joins TRBV6-4 and TRBJ2-2, with unresolved D. This CDR3 region has 15 residues. Germline assignment: CDR1 MRHNA and CDR2 SNTAGT. The V end lost 0 bases, the J end lost 0 bases, and 5 bases lay between the germline ends. The CDR3 region has the DNA TGTGCCAGCAGTGACTCGGACCCGAACACCGGGGAGCTGTTTTTT. It codes for CASSDSDPNTGELFF.

The rearrangement joins TRBV28 to TRBJ1-2; TRBD1 might be the D (6 bases). CDR1 is MDHEN and CDR2 is SYDVKM in the germline V gene. This CDR3 region has 17 residues. V was cut by 5 bases and J by 0 bases, with 19 bases left in between. The CDR3 DNA sequence: TGTGCCAGCAGTGACCCCATCACAGGGTTCGCTAACTATGGCTACACCTTC. It translates to CASSDPITGFANYGYTF.

The CDR3 DNA reads TGTGCCAGCAGTCTACAATACGAGCAGTACTTC. This sequence encodes CASSLQYEQYF. The rearrangement links TRBV5-6 to TRBJ2-7; D remains ambiguous. Germline V lookup: CDR1 SGHDT, CDR2 YYEEEE. CDR3 size: 11 residues. The V end was cut by 5 bases, the J end by 4 bases, with 7 bases between. The full variable domain, with the rest looked up from reference TRBV5-6 and TRBJ2-7, is DAGVTQSPTHLIKTRGQQVTLRCSPKSGHDTVSWYQQALGQGPQFIFQYYEEEERQRGNFPDRFSGHQFPNYSSELNVNALLLGDSALYLCASSLQYEQYFGPGTRLTVT.

The chain carries TRBV7-9 and TRBJ2-7; D is unresolved. CDR1 and CDR2 from the germline V gene are SEHNR and FQNEAQ (reference sequence). This CDR3 is built from 13 residues. Trimming removed 1 base at V and 3 bases at J, with 7 bases between. The CDR3 loop reads CASSLVGDYEQYF. CDR3 nucleotides: TGTGCCAGCAGCTTAGTTGGGGACTACGAGCAGTACTTC.

The chain uses TRBV27 and TRBJ1-2; 10 positions agree with TRBD1. V trimming: 6 bases; J trimming: 4 bases; junction bases outside the gene matches: 8. Germline CDR1 MNHEY, CDR2 SMNVEV (reference sequence). The CDR3 is 15 amino acids. The CDR3 region has the DNA TGTGCCAGCAGCCTAGGGCGGACAGGGGGCTATGGCTACACCTTC. Protein product: CASSLGRTGGYGYTF.

The CDR3 loop reads CASSLAGGVPDEQFF. The CDR3 DNA sequence: TGTGCCAGCAGCTTGGCCGGGGGGGTTCCCGATGAGCAGTTCTTC. This chain links TRBV5-6 with TRBJ2-1, with 8 bases matching TRBD2. The V segment lost 0 bases and the J segment 8 bases; nucleotides outside the gene matches: 7. Looked up from germline, CDR1 is SGHDT and CDR2 is YYEEEE. The CDR3 is 15 amino acids.

The rearrangement uses TRBV19 and TRBJ2-3; D is undetermined. The CDR3 contains 14 residues. V was shortened by 6 bases and J by 5 bases, with 15 bases between the two germline ends. Germline CDR1 and CDR2: LNHDA and SQIVND (reference sequence). This CDR3 is CASSLGPRIDTQYF. The CDR3, as DNA: TGTGCCAGTAGCCTCGGGCCCAGGATAGATACGCAGTATTTT.

This clone turned up a few times. This rearrangement joins TRBV7-2 to TRBJ2-3, with 9 bases aligning to TRBD1. The V segment lost 6 bases and the J segment 5 bases; nucleotides outside the gene matches: 18. Germline CDR1 reads SGHTA; CDR2 reads FQGNSA. CDR3 size: 18 residues. The CDR3 DNA reads as TGTGCCAGCAGTCGGAGGGTGACCCGGACAGGGGTTGAAGATACGCAGTATTTT. Translated, it gives CASSRRVTRTGVEDTQYF.

This chain joins TRBV5-1 and TRBJ2-2; 9 bases are shared with TRBD2. Trimming removed 0 bases from V and 8 bases from J; junction bases left unmatched: 8. The CDR3 covers 16 residues. CDR1 and CDR2 (germline): SGHRS, YFSETQ. CDR3 sequence (DNA): TGCGCCAGCAGCTTGGAAGTAGCGGGAGTGAATGGGGAGCTGTTTTTT. It is translated as CASSLEVAGVNGELFF.

Worth noting for this clone: Given a much more abundant clone one base away, this may be a read error. The chain links TRBV7-9 to TRBJ1-5; TRBD1 matches 7 bases. The CDR3 loop spans 19 amino acids. The germline gives CDR1 SEHNR, CDR2 FQNEAQ (reference sequence). The junction had 12 bases not matched to a gene; V was cut back by 1 base and J by 0 bases. The CDR3 sequence is CASSLVTGTAIYSNQPQHF. CDR3 nucleotide sequence: TGTGCCAGCAGCTTAGTAACCGGGACAGCTATCTATAGCAATCAGCCCCAGCATTTT.

CDR3 sequence: CAWRLTGSDGGYTF. Here the CDR3 DNA reads TGTGCCTGGAGGTTGACAGGGTCGGATGGTGGCTACACCTTC. The J gene is TRBJ1-2, the V gene TRBV30; 7 nucleotides align to TRBD1. J lost 7 bases, V lost 3 bases, and 11 bases had no gene match. Germline CDR1 is GTSNPN and CDR2 is SVGIG (reference sequence). This CDR3 has 14 residues.

The chain links TRBV19 to TRBJ1-4, with 10 bases identical to TRBD1. The CDR3 runs to 14 residues. The V gene end was trimmed by 3 bases and the J gene end by 12 bases; junction bases not matched to a gene: 7. The germline CDR1 and CDR2 sequences are LNHDA and SQIVND (reference sequence). CDR3 in amino acids: CASSIRQGAIELFF. The CDR3 bases are TGTGCCAGTAGTATTCGACAGGGGGCGATTGAACTGTTTTTT.

This rearrangement joins TRBV19 to TRBJ2-2, with D unclear. This CDR3 contains 13 residues. CDR1 is LNHDA, CDR2 SQIVND, per germline (reference sequence). Trimming pared 0 bases from V and 6 bases from J, leaving 5 bases between. In DNA form, the CDR3 reads TGTGCCAGTAGTATAGAACCTCCCGGGGAGCTGTTTTTT. Translated, it gives CASSIEPPGELFF.

This clone is deemed large. This CDR3 is CASSDKTGRRTDTQYF. CDR3 DNA sequence: TGTGCCAGCAGCGACAAGACAGGGAGAAGGACAGATACGCAGTATTTT. The rearrangement joins TRBV11-2 to TRBJ2-3; 7 bases are a match to TRBD1. This CDR3 has 16 amino acids. Trimming at V came to 5 bases and at J to 3 bases, leaving 11 bases not matched to a gene. CDR1 is SGHAT and CDR2 is FQNNGV in the germline V gene.

This clone was counted a single time. V is TRBV28 and J is TRBJ2-1, with D perhaps TRBD2 (6 bases). V was shortened by 2 bases and J by 6 bases, with 8 bases between the two germline ends. The germline gives CDR1 MDHEN, CDR2 SYDVKM. The CDR3 loop spans 13 amino acids. CDR3 sequence: CASSLVSGNEQFF. CDR3 nucleotides: TGTGCCAGCAGTTTAGTTAGCGGCAATGAGCAGTTCTTC.

The chain links TRBV11-2 to TRBJ1-2; D not resolved. The CDR3 has 14 amino acids. The germline V and J ends were trimmed by 5 bases and 7 bases, with 17 bases remaining between them. Per the germline V gene, CDR1 is SGHAT and CDR2 is FQNNGV. CDR3 protein: CASSQMWGSSGYTF. In DNA form, the CDR3 reads TGTGCCAGCAGCCAAATGTGGGGTTCGAGTGGCTACACCTTC.

The chain joins TRBV19 to TRBJ1-2, with 8 bases aligning to TRBD1. Germline values: CDR1 LNHDA, CDR2 SQIVND (reference sequence). V shed 1 base, J shed 4 bases, and the junction held 11 bases outside the gene matches. The CDR3 is made up of 17 amino acids. The CDR3 region is CASSIAAGTGELYGYTF. CDR3 DNA: TGTGCCAGTAGTATAGCGGCGGGGACAGGTGAACTCTATGGCTACACCTTC.

V usage is TRBV6-5 and J usage is TRBJ2-5, with TRBD1 as a possible D gene (5 bases). Germline lookup yields CDR1 MNHEY and CDR2 SVGAGI. V lost 2 bases and J lost 5, with 12 bases in between. The CDR3 length is 14 residues. The CDR3 bases are TGTGCCAGCAGTTACGAAGGGGTATTGGAGACCCAGTACTTC. Translating it yields CASSYEGVLETQYF.

Only a few counts were recorded for this clone. V usage is TRBV6-5 and J usage is TRBJ2-1; TRBD2 aligns across 8 bases. V dropped 5 bases and J dropped 2; count of bases not matched to a gene: 2. Germline V CDR1 and CDR2: MNHEY, SVGAGI. The CDR3 consists of 14 residues. CDR3 amino acids: CASSRAGAYNEQFF. DNA of the CDR3: TGTGCCAGCAGTCGAGCGGGGGCCTACAATGAGCAGTTCTTC.

This clone was observed a single time. The chain carries TRBV11-3 and TRBJ1-2; the D gene is possibly TRBD1 (6 bases). CDR1 is SGHNT and CDR2 is YENEEA in the germline V gene. The V gene lost 5 bases and the J gene lost 7 bases, with 14 bases spanning the gap. CDR3 length equals 13 residues. This CDR3 is CASSEGEGFGYTF. CDR3 coding DNA: TGTGCCAGCAGCGAGGGGGAGGGCTTTGGCTACACCTTC.

The chain has TRBV11-2 and TRBJ2-7; no clear D. The CDR3 runs to 12 residues. Trimming left V 5 bases short and J 0 bases short, with 5 bases between. Germline assignment: CDR1 SGHAT and CDR2 FQNNGV. CDR3 in DNA: TGTGCCAGCAGCGCCAACTCCTACGAGCAGTACTTC. Protein sequence: CASSANSYEQYF.

This clone was seen a single time. This chain joins TRBV4-2 and TRBJ2-1; 9 nucleotides align to TRBD2. Losses at the gene ends were 4 bases for V and 5 bases for J; bases not matched to a gene: 9. This CDR3 has 16 amino acids. Germline assignment: CDR1 LGHNA and CDR2 YNFKEQ. CDR3 nucleotides: TGTGCCAGCAGCCCCTTTACGGGACTAGCTAACAATGAGCAGTTCTTC. Encoded protein: CASSPFTGLANNEQFF.

By share, this clone ranks as medium-sized (0.01 to 0.1%). DNA of the CDR3: TGTGCCTGGAAATTGAAACCGGGTTATGGCTACACCTTC. As protein: CAWKLKPGYGYTF. This chain links TRBV30 with TRBJ1-2; unclear D gene. From germline, CDR1 is GTSNPN and CDR2 SVGIG (reference sequence). This CDR3 spans 13 amino acids. Between the trimmed V and J ends, which lost 4 bases and 5 bases, there was a span of 14 bases.

This chain links TRBV19 with TRBJ2-7, with D possibly TRBD2 on 6 matching bases. This CDR3 contains 13 residues. Trimming removed 1 base at V and 6 bases at J, with 10 bases between. Germline assignment: CDR1 LNHDA and CDR2 SQIVND (reference sequence). CDR3 loop: CASSIAFGSEQYF. The CDR3 DNA reads TGTGCCAGTAGTATAGCTTTCGGGAGCGAGCAGTACTTC.

This clone showed up just once. V gene TRBV4-2 combines with J gene TRBJ1-4; D may be TRBD1 (6 bases). The length of the CDR3 is 16 residues. Between the trimmed V and J ends, which lost 3 bases and 8 bases, there was a span of 19 bases. Germline-derived CDR1 and CDR2 are LGHNA and YNFKEQ. Here the CDR3 DNA reads TGTGCCAGCAGCCAGGAACGCGGGGGGCTCTTAGAAAAACTGTTTTTT. It translates to CASSQERGGLLEKLFF.

The J gene is TRBJ1-1, the V gene TRBV9; D is unresolved. The CDR3 covers 15 residues. Trimming left V 0 bases short and J 4 bases short, with 13 bases between. CDR1 is SGDLS, CDR2 YYNGEE, per germline. The CDR3 bases are TGTGCCAGCAGCGTAGAACACCTCACGGGCACTGAAGCTTTCTTT. It yields the protein CASSVEHLTGTEAFF.

The genes are TRBV11-3 and TRBJ2-2; D is perhaps TRBD2 (5 bases). Trimming took 10 bases from V and 1 from J, leaving 16 bases between them. The CDR3 runs 15 residues. Germline CDR1 and CDR2: SGHNT and YENEEA. The DNA for the CDR3 is TGTGCCACCGATGTCTGGGGAGAGAACACCGGGGAGCTGTTTTTT. Amino acids: CATDVWGENTGELFF.

V gene TRBV11-2 combines with J gene TRBJ2-7; 9 bases fit TRBD2. Germline V lookup: CDR1 SGHAT, CDR2 FQNNGV. V was pared by 6 bases and J by 6 bases, with 9 bases of the junction left unmatched. The CDR3 totals 14 residues. CDR3 nucleotide sequence: TGTGCCAGCAGAGTTAGCGGGAGTTCGGGCGAGCAGTACTTC. It is translated as CASRVSGSSGEQYF. Using reference TRBV11-2 and TRBJ2-7 for the parts outside the CDR3, the full variable domain is EAGVAQSPRYKIIEKRQSVAFWCNPISGHATLYWYQQILGQGPKLLIQFQNNGVVDDSQLPKDRFSAERLKGVDSTLKIQPAKLEDSAVYLCASRVSGSSGEQYFGPGTRLTVT.

V usage is TRBV7-6 and J usage is TRBJ2-3; D is undetermined. The CDR3 is made up of 14 amino acids. Germline CDR1 is SGHVS and CDR2 is FNYEAQ. Trimming stripped 1 base from V and 2 bases from J, with 7 bases between. The CDR3 DNA follows: TGTGCCAGCAGCTTAGTAGCTTACACAGATACGCAGTATTTT. Its protein product is CASSLVAYTDTQYF.

This chain links TRBV6-5 with TRBJ2-1; 7 bases map to TRBD2. J was trimmed by 8 bases and V by 0 bases; bases with no gene match: 10. The germline V gene has CDR1 MNHEY and CDR2 SVGAGI. The CDR3 is 16 amino acids. CDR3 sequence (DNA): TGTGCCAGCAGTTACTCAACTAGCGACAAAGGCGATGAGCAGTTCTTC. This translates into CASSYSTSDKGDEQFF.

The chain is built from TRBV11-2 and TRBJ2-1; D gene uncertain. Trimming took 1 base from V and 6 from J, leaving 7 bases between them. Germline loops: CDR1 SGHAT, CDR2 FQNNGV. The CDR3 is 13 amino acids. Written as DNA, the CDR3 is TGTGCCAGCAGCTTAGGGGCACGCAATGAGCAGTTCTTC. Its protein product is CASSLGARNEQFF.

V and J are TRBV13 and TRBJ2-3; D tentatively reads TRBD1 or TRBD2 (6 bases each). The CDR3 loop spans 15 amino acids. Germline V gene sequence: CDR1 PRHDT, CDR2 FYEKMQ (reference sequence). V lost 6 bases to trimming and J lost 2 bases, with 15 bases between them. The CDR3 nucleotides are TGTGCCAGCAGTGAAGGGCGGGGACACACAGATACGCAGTATTTT. Translating gives CASSEGRGHTDTQYF.